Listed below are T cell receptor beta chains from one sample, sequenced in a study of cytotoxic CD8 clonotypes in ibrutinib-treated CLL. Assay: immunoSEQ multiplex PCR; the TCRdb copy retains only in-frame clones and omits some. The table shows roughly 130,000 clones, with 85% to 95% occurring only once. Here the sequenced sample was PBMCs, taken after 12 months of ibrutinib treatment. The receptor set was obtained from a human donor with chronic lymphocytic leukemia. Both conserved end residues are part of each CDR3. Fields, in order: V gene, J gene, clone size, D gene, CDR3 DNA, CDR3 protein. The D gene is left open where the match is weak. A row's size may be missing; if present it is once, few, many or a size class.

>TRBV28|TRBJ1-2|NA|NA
TGTGCCAGCAGTTACCAGACTAACTATGGCTACACCTTC
CASSYQTNYGYTF
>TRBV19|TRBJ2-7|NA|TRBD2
TGTGCCAGTAGTTACGCGGGAGGCACCATCGAGCAGTACTTC
CASSYAGGTIEQYF
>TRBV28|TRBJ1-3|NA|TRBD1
TGTGCCAGCAGTCCCCGGGACAGGGCTGGAAACACCATATATTTT
CASSPRDRAGNTIYF
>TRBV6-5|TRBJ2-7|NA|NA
TGTGCCAGCAGTTATCTTGGCGAGCAGTACTTC
CASSYLGEQYF
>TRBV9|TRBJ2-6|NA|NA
TGTGCCAGCAGCCCCCACGGTGGGCCTAGAGTGAGCTCTGGGGCCAACGTCCTGACTTTC
CASSPHGGPRVSSGANVLTF
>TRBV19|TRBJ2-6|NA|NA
TGTGCCAGTAGTATAGGAATTTCTGGGGCCAACGTCCTGACTTTC
CASSIGISGANVLTF
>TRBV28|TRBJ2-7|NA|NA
TGTGCCAGCAGAGCAGGGACTCCAACCTACGAGCAGTACTTC
CASRAGTPTYEQYF
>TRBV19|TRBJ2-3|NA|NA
TGTGCCAGTAGTATAAGTAGGACCACAGATACGCAGTATTTT
CASSISRTTDTQYF
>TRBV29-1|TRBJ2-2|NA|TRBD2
TGCAGCGTTGCGTTAAGGACTAGCGGGTACACCGGGGAGCTGTTTTTT
CSVALRTSGYTGELFF
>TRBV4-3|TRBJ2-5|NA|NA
TGCGCCAGCAGCCGAGACAGTCAAGAGACCCAGTACTTC
CASSRDSQETQYF
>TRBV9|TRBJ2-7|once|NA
TGTGCCAGCAGCCTCCGTGGGTTAAAGCAGTACTTC
CASSLRGLKQYF
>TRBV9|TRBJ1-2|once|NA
TGTGCCAGCAGCCCCAGACCAGGTGGCTACACCTTC
CASSPRPGGYTF
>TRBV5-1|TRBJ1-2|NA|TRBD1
TGCGCCAGCAGCTTGGCGGGGACAGACAACTATGGCTACACCTTC
CASSLAGTDNYGYTF
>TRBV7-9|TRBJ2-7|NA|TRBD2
TGTGCCAGCAGCTCCCCCGGGACTAGTTACGAGCAGTACTTC
CASSSPGTSYEQYF
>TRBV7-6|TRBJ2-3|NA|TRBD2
TGTGCCAGCAGCCAGCGGGGAAGCACAGATACGCAGTATTTT
CASSQRGSTDTQYF
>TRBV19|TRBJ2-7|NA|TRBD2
TGTGCCAGTAGTTGGTCCGGGACAGCCGGGACTAGCGGTATTCTGGAGCAGTACTTC
CASSWSGTAGTSGILEQYF
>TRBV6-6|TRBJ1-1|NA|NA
TGTGCCAGCGTACGGTGGAACACTGAAGCTTTCTTT
CASVRWNTEAFF
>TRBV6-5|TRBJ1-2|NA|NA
TGTGCCAGCAGTTACATCGGGGACGGCAATGGCTACACCTTC
CASSYIGDGNGYTF
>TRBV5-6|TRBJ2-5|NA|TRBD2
TGTGCCAGCAGTGATGTCCAACTAGCGGGAGGTGAGACCCAGTACTTC
CASSDVQLAGGETQYF
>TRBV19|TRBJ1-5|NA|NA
TGTGCCACAAGGAGGTCTGGGGATCAGCCCCAGCATTTT
CATRRSGDQPQHF
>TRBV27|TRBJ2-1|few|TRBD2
TGTGCCAGCAGTTCATTAGCGGGAGCGCGAAATGAGCAGTTCTTC
CASSSLAGARNEQFF
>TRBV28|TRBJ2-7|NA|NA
TGTGCCAGCAGTACCAGTTACGAGCAGTACTTC
CASSTSYEQYF
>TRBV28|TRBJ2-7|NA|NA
TGTGCCAGCAGTTTAGGGCAAACCTACGAGCAGTACTTC
CASSLGQTYEQYF
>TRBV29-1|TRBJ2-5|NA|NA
TGCAGCGCCTCTCGCGAAGAGACCCAGTACTTC
CSASREETQYF
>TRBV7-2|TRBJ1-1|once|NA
TGTGCCAGCAGCCTACGGGGGGGTAGGAACACTGAAGCTTTCTTT
CASSLRGGRNTEAFF
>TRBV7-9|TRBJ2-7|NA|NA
TGTGCCAGCAAAAAGGAGGGGAGCTCCTACGAGCAGTACTTC
CASKKEGSSYEQYF
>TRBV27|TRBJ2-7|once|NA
TGTGCCAGCAGTTATAGCACTCACTACGAGCAGTACTTC
CASSYSTHYEQYF
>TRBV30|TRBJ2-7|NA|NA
TGTGCCTGGACCAGGGTAAAGGCCTACGAGCAGTACTTC
CAWTRVKAYEQYF
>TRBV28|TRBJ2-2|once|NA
TGTGCCAGCACCCTTCTTGGGGGGAAAACCGCCGGGGAGCTGTTTTTT
CASTLLGGKTAGELFF
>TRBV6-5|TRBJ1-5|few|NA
TGTGCCAGCAGTAATGGTGGGCCCCAGCATTTT
CASSNGGPQHF
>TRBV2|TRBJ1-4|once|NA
TGTGCCAGCAGTGAAGCGCTTGGACAGTACATGCTGTTTTTT
CASSEALGQYMLFF
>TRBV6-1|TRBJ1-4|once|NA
TGTGCCAGCGGTGAAGGGGGGCGGGCTAATGAAAAACTGTTTTTT
CASGEGGRANEKLFF
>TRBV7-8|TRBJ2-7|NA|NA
TGTGCCAGCAGCTTACCCGGACAGTACGAGCAGTACTTC
CASSLPGQYEQYF
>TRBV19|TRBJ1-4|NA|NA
TGTGCCAGTACTAGGACAGCCGCAACTAATGAAAAACTGTTTTTT
CASTRTAATNEKLFF
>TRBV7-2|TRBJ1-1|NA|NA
TGTGCCAGCAGCCCGAGTACGTACACTGAAGCTTTCTTT
CASSPSTYTEAFF
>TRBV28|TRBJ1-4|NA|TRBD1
TGTGCCAGCAGAACCTGGACAGGGCAAGCAACTAATGAAAAACTGTTTTTT
CASRTWTGQATNEKLFF
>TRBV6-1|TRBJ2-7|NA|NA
TGTGCCAGCAGTGAAGCGAGCCCAGGCTACGAGCAGTACTTC
CASSEASPGYEQYF
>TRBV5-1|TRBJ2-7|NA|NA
TGCGCCAGCAGCCCCCGGGACGAAGCCTACGAGCAGTACTTC
CASSPRDEAYEQYF
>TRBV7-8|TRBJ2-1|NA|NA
TGTGCCAGCAGCTTAGACCTAGGGGCGGGCTTGAATGAGCAGTTCTTC
CASSLDLGAGLNEQFF
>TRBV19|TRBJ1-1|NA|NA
TGTGCCAGTAGGGGCCAGGCACTTATGAACACTGAAGCTTTCTTT
CASRGQALMNTEAFF
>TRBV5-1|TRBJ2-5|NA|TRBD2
TGCGCCAGCAGCTTTCTAGCGGAAAACCAAGAGACCCAGTACTTC
CASSFLAENQETQYF
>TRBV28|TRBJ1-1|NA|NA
TGTGCCAGCGCCATATTCGGCACTGAAGCTTTCTTT
CASAIFGTEAFF
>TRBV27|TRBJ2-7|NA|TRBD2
TGTGCCAGCAAGATTAGGCCAGCGGGGAAGTATGACTACGAGCAGTACTTC
CASKIRPAGKYDYEQYF
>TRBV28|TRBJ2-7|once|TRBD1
TGTGCCAGCAGTTTGGGACAGGGGGCTGGCTACGAGCAGTACTTC
CASSLGQGAGYEQYF
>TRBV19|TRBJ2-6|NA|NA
TGTGCCAGTAGTATACCGCCGGATCGTCACTCTGGGGCCAACGTCCTGACTTTC
CASSIPPDRHSGANVLTF